One T cell receptor (beta chain) is described in this entry. What it binds is unknown. The data originate from a study of OX40 agonist ivuxolimab in advanced cancers. Study-wide context: The study enrolled dose-escalation patients with hepatocellular carcinoma, melanoma, renal cell or head and neck cancer. Prior anti-PD-1, anti-PD-L1 or anti-CTLA-4 therapy did not bar entry, and more than 35% had some.

Overall study findings and caveats: Among the lowest peripheral clonal expansion occurred in 0.1-3.0 mg/kg partial responders.

The table came from immunoSEQ multiplex PCR; TCRdb's copy has only in-frame clones and leaves some out. The sample has around 44,000 clones; more than 75% are singletons. The germline CDR1 and CDR2 sequences are SGHRS and YFSETQ. This CDR3 comprises 15 residues. Trimming cost V 7 bases and J 4 bases; bases outside gene matches: 7. The sample here was CD4+ or CD8+ T cells sorted from blood, taken in a trial of the OX40 agonist ivuxolimab. The receptor was derived from an adult with an advanced solid tumor such as melanoma, head and neck, liver or kidney cancer. The chain has TRBV5-1 and TRBJ2-6, with 8 positions matching TRBD1. The chain's CDR3 is CASLDRGSGANVLTF. CDR3 bases: TGCGCCAGCCTTGACAGGGGATCGGGGGCCAACGTCCTGACTTTC.